This T cell receptor (beta chain) emerged from a study of control samples from healthy donors and cancer patients. The data were produced by immunoSEQ multiplex PCR, yet TCRdb's version contains in-frame clones alone and is incomplete. The sample comprises some 200,000 clones, 75% to 95% of which are singletons, and less than 1.6% rests with the top ten. CDR1 is SQVTM and CDR2 is ANQGSEA in the germline V gene. This CDR3 has 13 amino acids. Trimming shortened V by 5 bases and J by 7 bases, and 14 bases separated the two germline ends. The sample was blood. This TCR was recovered from a woman between 25 and 40 years old in good health. The chain links TRBV29-1 to TRBJ1-4; weak D call: TRBD1 (5 bases). The CDR3 bases are TGCAGCGTTTCCTGGGCCGGGGCTGAAAAACTGTTTTTT. Translating it yields CSVSWAGAEKLFF. Drawing the rest from reference TRBV29-1 and TRBJ1-4, the complete variable domain is SAVISQKPSRDICQRGTSLTIQCQVDSQVTMMFWYRQQPGQSLTLIATANQGSEATYESGFVIDKFPISRPNLTFSTLTVSNMSPEDSSIYLCSVSWAGAEKLFFGSGTQLSVL.